The T cell receptor (beta chain) described here comes from a study of post-analysis software for immune sequencing data. Study-wide results and limits: Significantly lower normalized Chao1 diversity was seen in multiple sclerosis patients than in controls.

In regard to this clonotype: Its antigen is as yet unknown.

Built from TCR beta cDNA, the libraries had unique molecular identifiers in them. When 1 to 10 million T cells were used, they gave about 490,000 cDNA molecules. MiXCR, applied by TCRdb to the PCR reads, yields one record per CDR3 protein. Altogether a few hundred thousand distinct CDR3 sequences are present, 40% to 55% being singletons, with the ten largest covering around 10%. The source is a girl aged 10 to 17 with multiple sclerosis. What was sequenced was blood.

CDR3 amino acids: CSVLPGLDTEAFF. The CDR3 coding sequence is TGCAGCGTTCTGCCGGGACTCGACACTGAAGCTTTCTTT. The rearrangement uses TRBV29-1 and TRBJ1-1; a weak D match, TRBD1 (5 bases). Germline V lookup: CDR1 SQVTM, CDR2 ANQGSEA. The CDR3 contains 13 residues. V lost 5 bases, J lost 3 bases, and 13 bases lay in between.